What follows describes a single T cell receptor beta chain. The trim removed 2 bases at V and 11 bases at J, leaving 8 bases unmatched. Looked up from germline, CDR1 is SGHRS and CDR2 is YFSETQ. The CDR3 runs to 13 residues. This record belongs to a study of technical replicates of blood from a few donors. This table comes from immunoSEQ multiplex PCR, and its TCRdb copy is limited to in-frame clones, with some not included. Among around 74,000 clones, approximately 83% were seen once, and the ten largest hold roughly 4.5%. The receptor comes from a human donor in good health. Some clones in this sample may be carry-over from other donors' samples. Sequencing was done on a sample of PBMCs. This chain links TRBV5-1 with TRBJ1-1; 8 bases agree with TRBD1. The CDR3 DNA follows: TGCGCCAGCAGCTTCATAGGACAGGGTCGTGCTTTCTTT. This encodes CASSFIGQGRAFF.